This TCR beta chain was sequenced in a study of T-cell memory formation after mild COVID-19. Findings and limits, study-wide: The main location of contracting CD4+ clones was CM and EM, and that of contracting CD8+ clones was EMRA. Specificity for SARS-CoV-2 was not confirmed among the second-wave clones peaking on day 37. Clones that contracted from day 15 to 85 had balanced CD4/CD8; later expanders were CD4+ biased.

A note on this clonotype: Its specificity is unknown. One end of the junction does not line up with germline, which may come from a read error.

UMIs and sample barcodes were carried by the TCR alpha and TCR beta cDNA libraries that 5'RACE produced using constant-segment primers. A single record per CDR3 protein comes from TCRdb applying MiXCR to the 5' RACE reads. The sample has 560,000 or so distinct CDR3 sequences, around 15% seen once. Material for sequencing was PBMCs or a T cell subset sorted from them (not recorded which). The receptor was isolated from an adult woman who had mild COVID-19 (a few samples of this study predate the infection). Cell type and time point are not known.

The CDR3 region is CATSEVGGETQYF. CDR3 nucleotide sequence: TGTGCCACAAGTGAGGTGGGGGGAGAGACCCAGTACTTC. V is TRBV24-1 and J is TRBJ2-5, with D perhaps TRBD2 (6 bases). CDR1 and CDR2 from the germline V gene are KGHDR and SFDVKD. The CDR3 spans 13 residues.